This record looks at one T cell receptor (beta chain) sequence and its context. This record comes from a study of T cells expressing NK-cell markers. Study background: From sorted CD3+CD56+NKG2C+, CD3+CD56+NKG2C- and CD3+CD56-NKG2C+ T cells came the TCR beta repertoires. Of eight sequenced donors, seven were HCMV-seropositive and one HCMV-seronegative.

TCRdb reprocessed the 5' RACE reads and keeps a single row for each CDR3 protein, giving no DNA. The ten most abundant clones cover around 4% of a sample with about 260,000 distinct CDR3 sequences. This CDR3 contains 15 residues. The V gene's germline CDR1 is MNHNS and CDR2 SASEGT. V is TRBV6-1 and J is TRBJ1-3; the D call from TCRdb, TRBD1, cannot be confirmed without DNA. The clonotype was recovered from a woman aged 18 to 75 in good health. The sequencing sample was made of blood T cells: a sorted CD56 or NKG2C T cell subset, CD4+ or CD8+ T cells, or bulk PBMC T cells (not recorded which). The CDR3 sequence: CASSPTGSSGNTIYF.